This TCR beta chain was identified during a study of beta chain features in type 1 diabetes. Study in general: Age and gender were similar between patients and healthy donors, as were cell yields. Findings and caveats of the study: More deletions and fewer insertions at VDJ junctions were seen in type 1 diabetes patients. People with Type 1 diabetes carried modestly yet significantly shorter TCRB CDR3s in all four CD4+ subsets.

Every isolated RNA sample was fully reverse transcribed, so sequencing captured expressed TCRB transcripts. Data came from immunoSEQ multiplex PCR; TCRdb stores just in-frame clones and leaves some out. The sample has some 140,000 clones; about 10% are singletons. Worth noting for this clone: Antigen unknown.

Per the germline V gene, CDR1 is MNHEY and CDR2 is SMNVEV (reference sequence). V shed 6 bases, J shed 7 bases, and the junction held 11 bases outside the gene matches. This CDR3 contains 14 residues. This receptor was taken from a man aged 25-45 years with type 1 diabetes. Sequenced material: central memory CD4+ T cells from blood. The chain uses TRBV27 and TRBJ2-5; TRBD1 agrees at 7 bases. The CDR3 is CASRPIQGSGTQYF. The CDR3 nucleotides are TGTGCCAGCAGGCCAATACAGGGGAGCGGGACCCAGTACTTC.